These T cell receptor beta chains were read from a single sample in a study of CD8+ T cells in alopecia areata. TCRdb's copy holds only in-frame clones and misses some; the assay was immunoSEQ multiplex PCR. The table lists almost 250,000 clones, about two thirds of them singletons. Sample: CD4+ T cells sorted from blood, taken at week 0. These receptors all stem from a human donor with alopecia areata. The CDR3 runs from the conserved cysteine through the conserved F or W. D genes are given only for firm matches. Size is omitted from some rows. Given values are once, few, many or a class for expanded clones.

abundance	d_gene	v_gene	j_gene	CDR3nt	CDR3aa
few	-	TRBV6-5	TRBJ2-1	TGTGCCAGCAGCCCCGGGGCTAGCTCCTACAATGAGCAGTTCTTC	CASSPGASSYNEQFF
-	TRBD1	TRBV6-5	TRBJ1-6	TGTGCCAGCAGTCGGACAGGGAATTCACCCCTCCACTTT	CASSRTGNSPLHF
-	-	TRBV30	TRBJ1-3	TGTGCCTGGAGTGTACGAGGACCCAGATACTCTGGAAACACCATATATTTT	CAWSVRGPRYSGNTIYF
-	-	TRBV28	TRBJ2-3	TGTGCCAGCAGTTTATCCCAGGCTAGCACAGATACGCAGTATTTT	CASSLSQASTDTQYF
few	-	TRBV29-1	TRBJ1-2	TGCAGCGTGCGGGACCCGTTAACATATGGCTACACCTTC	CSVRDPLTYGYTF
-	-	TRBV30	TRBJ1-6	TGTGCCCTGGGCCCGGGCCGCAATTCACCCCTCCACTTT	CALGPGRNSPLHF
-	-	TRBV30	TRBJ2-1	TGTGCCTGGAGTGTACTGACCTACAATGAGCAGTTCTTC	CAWSVLTYNEQFF
once	TRBD1	TRBV5-4	TRBJ1-6	TGTGCCAGCAGCTCCCCGGGACAGAGAAATTCACCCCTCCACTTT	CASSSPGQRNSPLHF
-	TRBD1	TRBV30	TRBJ2-7	TGTGCCTGGAGTCCCCGGACAGGGTGGTACGAGCAGTACTTC	CAWSPRTGWYEQYF
-	-	TRBV29-1	TRBJ1-3	TGCAGCGTTGGCCAACTCTCTGGAAACACCATATATTTT	CSVGQLSGNTIYF
-	-	TRBV7-8	TRBJ1-1	TGTGCCAGCAGCCTATCCCGGTTTGAAGCTTTCTTT	CASSLSRFEAFF
-	-	TRBV5-1	TRBJ2-7	TGCGCCAGCAGCCCGGAAGGGGCCTACGAGCAGTACTTC	CASSPEGAYEQYF
-	-	TRBV30	TRBJ2-7	TGTGCCTGGAGCCCTTGGGGGGCAGGCCACGAGCAGTACTTC	CAWSPWGAGHEQYF
-	-	TRBV30	TRBJ2-3	TGTGCCTGGACCGGGGGCACAGATACGCAGTATTTT	CAWTGGTDTQYF
once	TRBD2	TRBV25-1	TRBJ2-5	TGTGCCAGCAGTGAATTGGGGACTAGGGAGACCCAGTACTTC	CASSELGTRETQYF
-	TRBD1	TRBV30	TRBJ1-2	TGTGCCTGGAGTGTGGGACAGGAGGATGGCTACACCTTC	CAWSVGQEDGYTF